Listed below are T cell receptor beta chains from one sample, sequenced in a study of blood T cells in healthy people across ages. One entry per CDR3 protein results from TCRdb running MiXCR on the 5' RACE reads. The sample has some 1.5 million distinct CDR3 sequences, roughly two fifths seen once. Sequencing input: blood. The receptors shown here come from a woman between 18 and 30 years old in good health. Each CDR3 is given with its conserved first and last residue.

V gene: TRBV10-3; J gene: TRBJ2-1; CDR3 protein: CAISGLAGESEQFF
V gene: TRBV18; J gene: TRBJ2-5; CDR3 protein: CASSPSGHTETQYF
V gene: TRBV5-1; J gene: TRBJ1-6; CDR3 protein: CASSLDGGDNSPLHF
V gene: TRBV20-1; J gene: TRBJ2-7; CDR3 protein: CSASSHPSSYEQYF
V gene: TRBV20-1; J gene: TRBJ1-6; CDR3 protein: CSATYRAYNSPLHF
V gene: TRBV7-2; J gene: TRBJ1-4; CDR3 protein: CASSLGLSTNEKLFF
V gene: TRBV20-1; J gene: TRBJ2-5; CDR3 protein: CSARDSRGGYNEQYF
V gene: TRBV6-1; J gene: TRBJ1-2; CDR3 protein: CASKVAGGYYGYTF
V gene: TRBV30; J gene: TRBJ1-6; CDR3 protein: CAWSGTGGPNSPLHF
V gene: TRBV7-9; J gene: TRBJ1-2; CDR3 protein: CASSYGQGGNYGYTF
V gene: TRBV7-2; J gene: -; CDR3 protein: CASSPIAGTGSYEQYF
V gene: TRBV3-1; J gene: TRBJ1-2; CDR3 protein: CASSPGQAYYGYTF
V gene: TRBV20-1; J gene: TRBJ1-1; CDR3 protein: CSAEPQGKGGTEAFF
V gene: TRBV20-1; J gene: TRBJ2-3; CDR3 protein: CSAPGLPVPYF
V gene: TRBV7-9; J gene: TRBJ1-5; CDR3 protein: CASSPSGAGLNQPQHF
V gene: TRBV12-3/TRBV12-4; J gene: TRBJ1-3; CDR3 protein: CASSQTGRGNTIYF
V gene: TRBV20-1; J gene: TRBJ2-3; CDR3 protein: CSATPQRGRTDTQYF
V gene: TRBV7-2; J gene: TRBJ2-1; CDR3 protein: CASSSIAGGKEQFF
V gene: TRBV25-1; J gene: TRBJ1-5; CDR3 protein: CASSAGASNQPQHF
V gene: TRBV5-1; J gene: TRBJ2-5; CDR3 protein: CATSTLGDETQYF
V gene: TRBV20-1; J gene: TRBJ2-7; CDR3 protein: CSARVGELYEQYF
V gene: TRBV6-6; J gene: -; CDR3 protein: CASSYREVETQYF
V gene: TRBV11-2; J gene: TRBJ2-1; CDR3 protein: CASSFPGGLYNEQFF
V gene: TRBV5-1; J gene: TRBJ2-7; CDR3 protein: CASSAWDGIEEQYF
V gene: TRBV3-1; J gene: TRBJ2-3; CDR3 protein: CASSQGIDRGLSTDTQYF
V gene: TRBV4-3; J gene: TRBJ2-1; CDR3 protein: CASSQDRRLVEYNEQFF
V gene: TRBV4-3; J gene: TRBJ2-7; CDR3 protein: CASSQVAGSYEQYF
V gene: TRBV9; J gene: TRBJ2-1; CDR3 protein: CASSGEPSSYNEQFF
V gene: TRBV30; J gene: TRBJ2-6; CDR3 protein: CAWTHRRVSGANVLTF
V gene: TRBV7-9; J gene: TRBJ2-5; CDR3 protein: CASSFLNRGETQYF
V gene: TRBV9; J gene: TRBJ2-5; CDR3 protein: CASSVAASGTHETQYF
V gene: TRBV20-1; J gene: TRBJ2-5; CDR3 protein: CSARDGLASQETQYF
V gene: TRBV6-1; J gene: TRBJ2-7; CDR3 protein: CASSRGGGSDSEQYF
V gene: TRBV6-5; J gene: TRBJ1-1; CDR3 protein: CASSWSTRRAQNTEAFF
V gene: TRBV6-2/TRBV6-3; J gene: TRBJ2-7; CDR3 protein: CASTSGGSGAYEQYF
V gene: TRBV6-2/TRBV6-3; J gene: -; CDR3 protein: CAGSGPTLQGYEQYF
V gene: TRBV6-2/TRBV6-3; J gene: TRBJ1-2; CDR3 protein: CASSSANHGYTF
V gene: TRBV20-1; J gene: TRBJ2-1; CDR3 protein: CSARDYSGNEQFF
V gene: TRBV7-2; J gene: TRBJ1-2; CDR3 protein: CTSSLGDRGLGGYTF
V gene: TRBV15; J gene: TRBJ2-3; CDR3 protein: CATSRVPLAGSTDTQYF
V gene: TRBV4-3; J gene: TRBJ2-3; CDR3 protein: CASSQAKFVRGTDTQYF
V gene: TRBV30; J gene: TRBJ2-3; CDR3 protein: CAWSGLAETQYF
V gene: TRBV3-1; J gene: TRBJ1-2; CDR3 protein: CASSHSSGQPLAGYTF
V gene: TRBV5-1; J gene: TRBJ1-1; CDR3 protein: CASSRTQQGPGPEAFF
V gene: TRBV2; J gene: TRBJ2-2; CDR3 protein: CASSEARGPSGRAGELFF
V gene: TRBV21-1; J gene: TRBJ1-5; CDR3 protein: CASRKPTGQGGHYSNQPQHF
V gene: TRBV12-3/TRBV12-4; J gene: TRBJ2-3; CDR3 protein: CASSLQGGGSTDTQYF
V gene: TRBV20-1; J gene: TRBJ1-3; CDR3 protein: CSASKGGSGNTIYF
V gene: TRBV7-2; J gene: TRBJ2-3; CDR3 protein: CASSSPKGAGGDTQYF
V gene: TRBV7-9; J gene: TRBJ2-7; CDR3 protein: CASSSYRVVDSYEQYF
V gene: TRBV12-3/TRBV12-4; J gene: TRBJ1-2; CDR3 protein: CASSLRGFYGYTF